This TCR beta chain was captured in a study of response to subunit inactivated influenza vaccine. At least ten counts were recorded for this clonotype. Antigen: not known. Looked up from germline, CDR1 is MDHEN and CDR2 is SYDVKM. The V gene end was trimmed by 6 bases and the J gene end by 2 bases; junction bases not matched to a gene: 10. The CDR3 has 16 amino acids. TCRdb used MiXCR to reprocess the RT-PCR reads, holding one entry per CDR3 protein. Of 200,000 to 300,000 distinct CDR3 sequences in the sample, 12% were seen once. Study-wide points: Authors suggested that a seasonal influenza vaccination recruits few new T cells each time.

This TCR came from a man in his fifties who received an inactivated influenza vaccine. The chain recombines TRBV28 with TRBJ1-1, with TRBD1 matching 9 bases. Source: non-naive T cells sorted from PBMCs, taken 14 to 15 days before vaccination. CDR3 residues: CASRDDRGRSNTEAFF. CDR3 coding DNA: TGTGCCAGCAGAGATGACAGGGGGAGGTCAAACACTGAAGCTTTCTTT.